The 24 T cell receptor beta chains given below trace back to one sample, sequenced in a study of CDR3 diversity in severe acne. One entry per CDR3 protein, called by TCRdb with MiXCR from the PCR reads. The sample has about 86,000 distinct CDR3 sequences, about 54% seen once; the top ten hold roughly an eighth. Sequencing was carried out using blood. All receptors come from a male donor in good health, without acne.

The chain combines TRBV7-2 with TRBJ2-7; TRBD2 agrees at 8 bases. J lost 5 bases, V lost 3 bases, and 9 bases had no gene match. This CDR3 has 15 residues. Germline V gene sequence: CDR1 SGHTA, CDR2 FQGNSA. The CDR3 reads CASSLALADRHEQYF. CDR3 DNA: TGTGCCAGCAGCTTGGCACTAGCGGACCGGCACGAGCAGTACTTC.

This clonotype was observed at least ten times. The rearrangement uses TRBV28 and TRBJ1-2, with D possibly being TRBD1 (5 bases). The V end was cut by 5 bases, the J end by 3 bases, with 16 bases between. CDR3 size: 15 residues. Germline values: CDR1 MDHEN, CDR2 SYDVKM. CDR3 sequence (DNA): TGTGCCAGCAGTCCCTCCGACAGAATGGACTATGGCTACACCTTC. Translating gives CASSPSDRMDYGYTF.

There are a few counts of this clonotype. The CDR3 nucleotides read TGTGCCATCAGTGAGGTTGGTGATTATGGCTACACCTTC. Its translation: CAISEVGDYGYTF. The chain recombines TRBV10-3 with TRBJ1-2; no definite D call. The CDR3 loop spans 13 amino acids. The V gene's germline CDR1 is ENHRY and CDR2 SYGVKD. V gave up 2 bases and J gave up 5 bases, with 9 bases separating them.

J is TRBJ2-3 and V is TRBV2; D is possibly TRBD2 (6 bases). Germline CDR1 SNHLY, CDR2 FYNNEI. This CDR3 spans 15 amino acids. Trimming pared 3 bases from V and 6 bases from J, leaving 16 bases between. CDR3 amino acids: CASSEYGSGGDTQYF. CDR3 sequence (DNA): TGTGCCAGCAGTGAGTACGGGAGCGGTGGTGATACGCAGTATTTT.

This chain uses TRBV6-1 with TRBJ2-7; 9 bases are a match to TRBD1. Germline V gives CDR1 MNHNS, CDR2 SASEGT. The CDR3 has 15 residues. Losses at the gene ends were 5 bases for V and 2 bases for J; bases not matched to a gene: 7. The DNA of the CDR3 is TGTGCCAGCAGTTACCCGGGACAGGGCCCCTACGAGCAGTACTTC. Protein product: CASSYPGQGPYEQYF.

This clonotype is judged medium-sized. The J gene is TRBJ2-7, the V gene TRBV10-3; 12 bases match TRBD2. Per the germline V gene, CDR1 is ENHRY and CDR2 is SYGVKD. This CDR3 contains 17 residues. V shed 6 bases and J 6 bases; nucleotides not matched to a gene: 15. As DNA, the CDR3 is TGTGCCATCAGAGACACTCGGACTAGCGGGATGGGTGCCGAGCAGTACTTC. Amino acids: CAIRDTRTSGMGAEQYF.

This clonotype was counted ten times or more. This chain joins TRBV9 and TRBJ1-2; weak D call: TRBD1 (5 bases). This CDR3 is 15 amino acids long. Trimming removed 0 bases from V and 7 bases from J, with 16 bases in between. CDR1 is SGDLS and CDR2 is YYNGEE in the germline V gene. This chain's CDR3 is CASSVEGGGWGGYTF. The CDR3 region has the DNA TGTGCCAGCAGCGTAGAGGGCGGGGGGTGGGGTGGCTACACCTTC.

This clonotype appeared once. J is TRBJ2-2 and V is TRBV6-1; D is ambiguous. CDR1 is MNHNS, CDR2 SASEGT, per germline. Trimming stripped 6 bases from V and 1 base from J, with 9 bases between. This CDR3 comprises 14 residues. CDR3 in amino acids: CASRVGMNTGELFF. CDR3 nucleotides: TGTGCCAGCAGGGTCGGAATGAACACCGGGGAGCTGTTTTTT.

This clonotype was picked up many times. This rearrangement joins TRBV5-1 to TRBJ1-3; 10 bases agree with TRBD1. This CDR3 region has 19 residues. V gave up 4 bases and J gave up 0 bases; unmatched junction bases: 13. Germline V gives CDR1 SGHRS, CDR2 YFSETQ. The DNA of the CDR3 is TGCGCCAGCAGCCGTGGATCAGGACAGGGGGTTTCCTCTGGAAACACCATATATTTT. Amino acid sequence: CASSRGSGQGVSSGNTIYF.

This clonotype has ten or more counts. The chain recombines TRBV6-1 with TRBJ2-7; possible D gene TRBD2, 5 bases. CDR1 MNHNS and CDR2 SASEGT come from the germline V gene. This CDR3 comprises 13 residues. Trimming cost V 5 bases and J 5 bases, with 13 bases left between them. The CDR3 DNA sequence: TGTGCCAGCAGTTCGAACTTGGGAGACGAGCAGTACTTC. Its translation is CASSSNLGDEQYF.

Ten or more counts support this clonotype. The chain is built from TRBV6-1 and TRBJ1-2; tentatively, D is TRBD1 (6 bases). V was trimmed by 2 bases and J by 4 bases, leaving 11 bases between them. CDR1 and CDR2 (germline): MNHNS, SASEGT. The length of the CDR3 is 14 residues. Here the CDR3 reads CASSEQGQPYGYTF. CDR3 in DNA: TGTGCCAGCAGTGAACAAGGACAGCCCTATGGCTACACCTTC.

V is TRBV18 and J is TRBJ2-7; maybe TRBD2 (7 bases). The CDR3 is 16 residues long. CDR1 KGHSH and CDR2 LQKENI come from the germline V gene. V was trimmed by 4 bases and J by 6 bases, leaving 22 bases between them. The CDR3 DNA sequence: TGTGCCAGCTCACTAAATACCGGGAGGACAGTCGGCGAGCAGTACTTC. Protein: CASSLNTGRTVGEQYF.

The V gene is TRBV24-1, the J gene TRBJ1-5; D might be TRBD1 (5 bases). CDR1 is KGHDR, CDR2 SFDVKD, per germline. The CDR3 loop spans 16 amino acids. The ends were cut back, 3 bases at V and 4 bases at J, with 15 bases in the middle. This CDR3 is CATSDPGATGNQPQHF. The CDR3 nucleotides read TGTGCCACCAGTGATCCCGGGGCCACTGGGAATCAGCCCCAGCATTTT.

J is TRBJ1-5 and V is TRBV11-2, with 10 bases aligning to TRBD1. The CDR3 is 19 amino acids. V was clipped by 0 bases and J by 7 bases; unmatched bases: 15. The germline CDR1 and CDR2 sequences are SGHAT and FQNNGV. CDR3 loop: CASSLELPGTGAYEQPQHF. The CDR3, as DNA: TGTGCCAGCAGCTTAGAATTACCCGGGACAGGGGCCTACGAGCAGCCCCAGCATTTT.

V usage is TRBV20-1 and J usage is TRBJ2-1, with TRBD2 identical over 14 bases. The germline V gene encodes CDR1 DFQATT and CDR2 SNEGSKA (reference sequence). CDR3 length: 16 residues. The trim removed 5 bases at V and 9 bases at J, leaving 12 bases unmatched. This CDR3 is CSAPLATSGGAGEQFF. In nucleotides, the CDR3 is TGCAGTGCTCCGTTAGCGACTAGCGGGGGGGCGGGTGAGCAGTTCTTC.

The table lists this clonotype with a few counts. The chain is built from TRBV5-5 and TRBJ1-3, with 9 bases matching TRBD1. Germline V gives CDR1 SGHKS, CDR2 YYEKEE (reference sequence). The CDR3 runs to 16 residues. J gave up 5 bases and V 4 bases, and 10 bases lay outside the gene matches. This chain's CDR3 is CASSLQGAVRRNTIYF. The CDR3 region has the DNA TGTGCCAGCAGCCTACAGGGGGCGGTGAGGAGAAACACCATATATTTT.

A single count supports this clonotype. This chain links TRBV24-1 with TRBJ2-3; D is possibly TRBD2 (5 bases). CDR1 is KGHDR, CDR2 SFDVKD, per germline. V lost 1 base and J 0 bases, leaving 10 bases between the germline ends. The CDR3 sequence is 16 residues long. CDR3 bases: TGTGCCACCAGTGATTTTTATGGCGGGAGCACAGATACGCAGTATTTT. Translated: CATSDFYGGSTDTQYF.

This clonotype showed up just a few times. V is TRBV12-3 or TRBV12-4 and J is TRBJ2-7; 10 positions match TRBD1. V lost 5 bases and J lost 1; bases outside the gene matches: 5. This CDR3 region has 15 residues. The CDR3 bases are TGTGCCAGCAGTAACCGGGGACAGGGGTCCTACGAGCAGTACTTC. Translated, it gives CASSNRGQGSYEQYF.

By sample share, this clonotype is medium-sized. The gene calls are TRBV20-1 and TRBJ2-5, with D possibly being TRBD2 (6 bases). Deletions cut 2 bases from V and 4 bases from J, with 14 bases between. Germline CDR1 reads DFQATT; CDR2 reads SNEGSKA (reference sequence). The CDR3 spans 14 residues. CDR3 protein: CSARWNRRAETQYF. The DNA for the CDR3 is TGCAGTGCTAGATGGAACAGGAGGGCAGAGACCCAGTACTTC.

The CDR3 region is CASSPGQVGGTEAFF. CDR3 coding DNA: TGTGCCAGCAGCCCAGGACAGGTGGGGGGCACTGAAGCTTTCTTT. The V and J genes are TRBV7-2 and TRBJ1-1; 7 nucleotides agree with TRBD1. CDR3 length equals 15 residues. V shed 5 bases, J shed 4 bases, and the junction held 10 bases outside the gene matches. The germline V gene encodes CDR1 SGHTA and CDR2 FQGNSA.

J is TRBJ2-1 and V is TRBV6-1; a possible D gene is TRBD2 (6 bases). The CDR3 contains 17 residues. V was cut by 7 bases and J by 6 bases, with 25 bases left in between. Germline V lookup: CDR1 MNHNS, CDR2 SASEGT. The CDR3 coding sequence is TGTGCCAGCATGGGGGGTAACACCGGGGTATTGGGCAATGAGCAGTTCTTC. This encodes CASMGGNTGVLGNEQFF.

There are many counts of this clonotype. The chain has TRBV20-1 and TRBJ2-1; a possible D gene is TRBD1 (6 bases). V was clipped by 3 bases and J by 0 bases, with 9 bases between them. The CDR3 length is 14 residues. Germline V gene lookup returns CDR1 DFQATT and CDR2 SNEGSKA (reference sequence). The CDR3 loop is CSASRTVSYNEQFF. In DNA, the CDR3 is TGCAGTGCTAGTAGGACAGTCTCCTACAATGAGCAGTTCTTC.

This clonotype was observed many times. V gene TRBV6-4 combines with J gene TRBJ2-3; TRBD2 agrees at 10 bases. CDR1 MRHNA and CDR2 SNTAGT come from the germline V gene. Trimming at V came to 0 bases and at J to 2 bases, leaving 2 bases not matched to a gene. The CDR3 contains 16 residues. CDR3 in amino acids: CASSDSAGGHTDTQYF. As DNA, the CDR3 is TGTGCCAGCAGTGACTCAGCGGGGGGGCACACAGATACGCAGTATTTT.

This clonotype was observed at least ten times. The chain combines TRBV9 with TRBJ1-1; D may be TRBD1 (6 bases). The CDR3 length is 15 residues. Trimming shortened V by 3 bases and J by 9 bases, and 21 bases separated the two germline ends. Looked up from germline, CDR1 is SGDLS and CDR2 is YYNGEE. The CDR3 DNA is TGTGCCAGCAGCGCACCTGGGACAATAGAACCCCAAGCTTTCTTT. This sequence encodes CASSAPGTIEPQAFF.